This TCR beta chain comes out of a study of cytomegalovirus exposure and HLA in healthy donors. As for the study in general: Most genotyped donors, around 86% of about 400, had Caucasian-associated genetic ancestry.

In germline, CDR1 is SGHRS, CDR2 YFSETQ. The CDR3 consists of 15 residues. With 4 bases removed from V and 2 bases from J, the gap between germline ends came to 15 bases. A multiplex PCR was run with 60 Vbeta primers and 13 Jbeta primers. TCRdb's copy holds only in-frame clones and misses some; the assay was immunoSEQ multiplex PCR. Recorded for this sample: some 80,000 clones. A note on this clone: Antigen unknown.

Nominal health characterized the donors when sampled, though unrecorded immune exposures were likely. Study-wide results and caveats: Looking again later, the authors saw that most CMV-associated TCR beta chains seemed HLA-restricted. Follow-up analysis later connected one missense variant in DCLRE1C with trimming of TCR beta V- and J-genes.

The sequencing input was PBMCs. The rearrangement joins TRBV5-1 to TRBJ1-1; possible D gene TRBD1, 5 bases. The origin of this receptor is a man aged 45-65 years in good health and CMV-seropositive. CDR3 sequence (DNA): TGCGCCAGCAGCCCCTTAGCGGGGGGAAACACTGAAGCTTTCTTT. This sequence encodes CASSPLAGGNTEAFF.